The 11 T cell receptor beta chains below come from one sample, sequenced in a study of shared clonotypes between healthy human individuals. Some clones are missing from TCRdb's copy, which holds only in-frame ones; the method was immunoSEQ multiplex PCR. The sample contains 760,000 or so clones, around 96% of which appear only once. Only CD45RO-negative cells positively selected for CCR7 counted as naive CD8 cells, so terminally differentiated effector memory CD45RA+ cells were excluded. The sequenced sample was naive CD8+ T cells sorted from blood. These receptors all stem from a man in his thirties or forties in good health.

This clone appeared once. The chain combines TRBV4-1 with TRBJ2-2; tentatively, D is TRBD1 (6 bases). The germline V and J ends were trimmed by 8 bases and 2 bases, with 18 bases remaining between them. Germline CDR1 reads MGHRA; CDR2 reads YSYEKL. CDR3 length: 16 residues. CDR3 in amino acids: CASGGTRGTNTGELFF. Here the CDR3 DNA reads TGCGCCAGCGGTGGTACCAGGGGCACAAACACCGGGGAGCTGTTTTTT.

The gene calls are TRBV7-9 and TRBJ2-2; 8 bases agree with TRBD2. The CDR3 has 16 residues. In germline, CDR1 is SEHNR, CDR2 FQNEAQ (reference sequence). V trimming: 4 bases; J trimming: 0 bases; junction bases outside the gene matches: 4. The CDR3 reads CASSSPLAANTGELFF. The CDR3 DNA follows: TGTGCCAGCAGCTCCCCACTAGCGGCGAACACCGGGGAGCTGTTTTTT.

The chain combines TRBV5-1 with TRBJ2-7, with 9 nucleotides matching TRBD2. The CDR3 has 16 amino acids. The germline CDR1 and CDR2 sequences are SGHRS and YFSETQ. The junction had 10 bases not matched to a gene; V was cut back by 4 bases and J by 2 bases. The CDR3 sequence: CASSRRRLAEPYEQYF. As DNA, the CDR3 is TGCGCCAGCAGCCGCAGACGACTAGCGGAACCCTACGAGCAGTACTTC.

The rearrangement joins TRBV29-1 to TRBJ1-4; 8 positions agree with TRBD1. Looked up from germline, CDR1 is SQVTM and CDR2 is ANQGSEA. J gave up 0 bases and V 0 bases, and 9 bases lay outside the gene matches. This CDR3 contains 18 residues. CDR3 amino acids: CSVEDPAQGAATNEKLFF. Here the CDR3 DNA reads TGCAGCGTTGAAGATCCGGCCCAGGGGGCTGCAACTAATGAAAAACTGTTTTTT. Full variable domain (missing parts from reference TRBV29-1 and TRBJ1-4): SAVISQKPSRDICQRGTSLTIQCQVDSQVTMMFWYRQQPGQSLTLIATANQGSEATYESGFVIDKFPISRPNLTFSTLTVSNMSPEDSSIYLCSVEDPAQGAATNEKLFFGSGTQLSVL.

The genes are TRBV5-5 and TRBJ2-2, with D hard to call. V shed 4 bases and J shed 0 bases, with 4 bases lying between them. This CDR3 has 13 amino acids. Germline V gene lookup returns CDR1 SGHKS and CDR2 YYEKEE (reference sequence). The CDR3 protein is CASSTANTGELFF. CDR3 in DNA: TGTGCCAGCAGCACGGCGAACACCGGGGAGCTGTTTTTT.

The gene calls are TRBV12-5 and TRBJ2-3; no clear D. V was shortened by 7 bases and J by 4 bases, with 9 bases between the two germline ends. CDR1 and CDR2 from the germline V gene are LGHNT and FRNRAP. This CDR3 spans 12 amino acids. In DNA form, the CDR3 reads TGTGCTAGTGCTATGAACGCAGATACGCAGTATTTT. This codes for CASAMNADTQYF.

The chain combines TRBV2 with TRBJ2-7; the D gene is possibly TRBD2 (7 bases). The CDR3 is 14 amino acids. V shed 6 bases and J shed 0 bases, with 12 bases lying between them. Germline loops: CDR1 SNHLY, CDR2 FYNNEI. The DNA for the CDR3 is TGTGCCAGCAGGGGGGCTAGCGGCTCCTACGAGCAGTACTTC. The encoded protein is CASRGASGSYEQYF.

J is TRBJ2-3 and V is TRBV18; maybe TRBD2 (5 bases). This CDR3 contains 16 residues. CDR1 is KGHSH, CDR2 LQKENI, per germline. V was trimmed by 3 bases and J by 3 bases, leaving 16 bases between them. CDR3: CASSPGPAGGTDTQYF. CDR3 DNA: TGTGCCAGCTCACCTGGCCCCGCTGGAGGAACAGATACGCAGTATTTT.

The chain has TRBV5-1 and TRBJ1-1; 8 bases are a match to TRBD1. The CDR3 extends over 17 amino acids. J gave up 0 bases and V 6 bases, and 13 bases lay outside the gene matches. CDR1 is SGHRS and CDR2 is YFSETQ in the germline V gene. In DNA, the CDR3 is TGCGCCAGCACGGAGCGTCGACAGGGGATTATGAACACTGAAGCTTTCTTT. This codes for CASTERRQGIMNTEAFF.

The genes are TRBV2 and TRBJ2-1; 12 bases agree with TRBD2. Germline V lookup: CDR1 SNHLY, CDR2 FYNNEI. The V gene end was trimmed by 7 bases and the J gene end by 9 bases; junction bases not matched to a gene: 13. The length of the CDR3 is 16 residues. CDR3 region: CASTPTSGGFRVEQFF. The CDR3 bases are TGTGCCAGCACCCCGACTAGCGGGGGTTTTAGGGTTGAGCAGTTCTTC.

The chain uses TRBV5-1 and TRBJ2-5; 7 positions match TRBD1. The CDR3 sequence is 14 residues long. After removal of 4 bases from V and 14 bases from J, the junction contained 17 bases not matched to a gene. Germline CDR1 is SGHRS and CDR2 is YFSETQ. CDR3 amino acids: CASSVRDSLSFGYF. The CDR3, as DNA: TGCGCCAGCAGCGTTAGGGACAGCCTTTCCTTTGGTTACTTC. The full variable domain, completed using reference TRBV5-1 and TRBJ2-5, is KAGVTQTPRYLIKTRGQQVTLSCSPISGHRSVSWYQQTPGQGLQFLFEYFSETQRNKGNFPGRFSGRQFSNSRSEMNVSTLELGDSALYLCASSVRDSLSFGYFGPGTRLLVL.